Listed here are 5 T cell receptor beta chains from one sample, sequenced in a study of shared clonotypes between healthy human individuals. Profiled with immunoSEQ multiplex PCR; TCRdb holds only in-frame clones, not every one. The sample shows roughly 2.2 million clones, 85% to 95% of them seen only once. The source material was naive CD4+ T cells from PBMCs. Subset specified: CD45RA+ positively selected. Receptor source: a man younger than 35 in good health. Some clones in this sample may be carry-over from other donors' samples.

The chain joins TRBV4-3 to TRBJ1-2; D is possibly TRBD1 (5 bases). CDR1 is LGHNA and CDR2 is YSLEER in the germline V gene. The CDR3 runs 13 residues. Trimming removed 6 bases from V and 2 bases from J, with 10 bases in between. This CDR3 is CASSARENYGYTF. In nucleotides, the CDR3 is TGCGCCAGCAGTGCCAGGGAAAACTATGGCTACACCTTC.

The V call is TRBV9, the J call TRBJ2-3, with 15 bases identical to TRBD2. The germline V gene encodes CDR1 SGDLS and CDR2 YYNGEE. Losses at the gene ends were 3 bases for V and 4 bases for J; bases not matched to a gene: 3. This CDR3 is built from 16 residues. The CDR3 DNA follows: TGTGCCAGCAGCGGGACTAGCGGGAGGGCCGCAGATACGCAGTATTTT. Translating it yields CASSGTSGRAADTQYF.

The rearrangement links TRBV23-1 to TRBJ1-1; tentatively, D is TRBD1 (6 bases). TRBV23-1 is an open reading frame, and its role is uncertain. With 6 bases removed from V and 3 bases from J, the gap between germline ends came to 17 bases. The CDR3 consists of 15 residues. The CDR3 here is CASRGGRGGDTEAFF. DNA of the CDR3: TGCGCCAGCAGGGGGGGCAGGGGAGGGGACACTGAAGCTTTCTTT.

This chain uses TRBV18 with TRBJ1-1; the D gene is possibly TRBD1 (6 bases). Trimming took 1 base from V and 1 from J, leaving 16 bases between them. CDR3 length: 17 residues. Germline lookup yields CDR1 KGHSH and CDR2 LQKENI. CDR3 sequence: CASSPQGQGRQNTEAFF. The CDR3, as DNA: TGTGCCAGCTCACCACAAGGGCAGGGGAGGCAGAACACTGAAGCTTTCTTT. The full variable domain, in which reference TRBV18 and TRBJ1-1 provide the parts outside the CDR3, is NAGVMQNPRHLVRRRGQEARLRCSPMKGHSHVYWYRQLPEEGLKFMVYLQKENIIDESGMPKERFSAEFPKEGPSILRIQQVVRGDSAAYFCASSPQGQGRQNTEAFFGQGTRLTVV.

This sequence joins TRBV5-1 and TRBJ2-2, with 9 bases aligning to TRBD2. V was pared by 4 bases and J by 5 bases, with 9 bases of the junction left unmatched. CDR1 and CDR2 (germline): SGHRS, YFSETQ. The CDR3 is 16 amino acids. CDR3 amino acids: CASSEQGLALTGELFF. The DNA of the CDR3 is TGCGCCAGCAGCGAGCAGGGACTAGCACTTACCGGGGAGCTGTTTTTT.